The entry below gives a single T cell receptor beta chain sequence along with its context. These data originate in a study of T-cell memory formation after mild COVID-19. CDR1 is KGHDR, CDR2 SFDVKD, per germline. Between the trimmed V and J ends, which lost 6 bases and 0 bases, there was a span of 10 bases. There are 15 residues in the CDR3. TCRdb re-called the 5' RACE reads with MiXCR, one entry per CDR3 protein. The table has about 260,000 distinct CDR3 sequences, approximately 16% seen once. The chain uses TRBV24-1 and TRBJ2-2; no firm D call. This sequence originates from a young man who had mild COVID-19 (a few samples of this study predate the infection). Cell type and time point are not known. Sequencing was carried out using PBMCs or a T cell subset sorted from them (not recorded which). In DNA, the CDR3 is TGTGCCACCAGTAGTCAGAGTACGAACACCGGGGAGCTGTTTTTT. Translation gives CATSSQSTNTGELFF.